This is a list of T cell receptor beta chains from one sample in a study of blood T cell repertoires in COVID-19. Sequenced by immunoSEQ multiplex PCR; TCRdb stores in-frame clones only, minus some. In the table there are 150,000 to 200,000 clones, roughly three quarters of which are singletons. The sequencing input was PBMCs or T cells enriched from blood (not recorded which). All receptors derive from a woman aged 50 to 65 with acute COVID-19. CDR3s include the opening cysteine and the closing phenylalanine or tryptophan. Each record gives: clone size, J gene, V gene, CDR3 protein. Only part of the rows carry a size: once, few, many, or a class if the clone is expanded.

clone_size: -
j_call: TRBJ2-5
v_call: TRBV4-3
cdr3_aa: CASSQEVPGTSGGAGETQYF

clone_size: -
j_call: TRBJ1-6
v_call: TRBV14
cdr3_aa: CASSQDWQGRSPLHF

clone_size: -
j_call: TRBJ1-3
v_call: TRBV4-2
cdr3_aa: CASSQDRGRENTIYF

clone_size: once
j_call: TRBJ1-1
v_call: TRBV27
cdr3_aa: CASIGRNTEAFF

clone_size: -
j_call: TRBJ1-1
v_call: TRBV11-2
cdr3_aa: CASSNRAGRAFF

clone_size: -
j_call: TRBJ1-3
v_call: TRBV6-5
cdr3_aa: CASYEGFGNTIYF

clone_size: -
j_call: TRBJ1-2
v_call: TRBV12-3/TRBV12-4
cdr3_aa: CASRFGPNYGYTF

clone_size: -
j_call: TRBJ1-5
v_call: TRBV19
cdr3_aa: CASSIGGTGGQPQHF

clone_size: many
j_call: TRBJ1-2
v_call: TRBV29-1
cdr3_aa: CSVEGEGNYGYTF

clone_size: -
j_call: TRBJ2-2
v_call: TRBV14
cdr3_aa: CASSLPGNTGELFF

clone_size: -
j_call: TRBJ1-4
v_call: TRBV7-6
cdr3_aa: CASSRGGTNEKLFF

clone_size: -
j_call: TRBJ1-2
v_call: TRBV18
cdr3_aa: CASSPPEGAIYGYTF

clone_size: -
j_call: TRBJ2-5
v_call: TRBV5-4
cdr3_aa: CASSLELAGAQETQYF

clone_size: -
j_call: TRBJ1-2
v_call: TRBV5-4
cdr3_aa: CASSLRWTGGYTF

clone_size: -
j_call: TRBJ1-5
v_call: TRBV3-1/TRBV3-2
cdr3_aa: CASSQGTAYSNQPQHF

clone_size: -
j_call: TRBJ1-4
v_call: TRBV7-2
cdr3_aa: CASSFRQGTTNEKLFF

clone_size: -
j_call: TRBJ2-3
v_call: TRBV5-1
cdr3_aa: CASRPGTVRDTDTQYF

clone_size: once
j_call: TRBJ1-2
v_call: TRBV5-4
cdr3_aa: CASSSDRGKSYGYTF